Listed below are T cell receptor beta chains from one sample, sequenced in a study of blood T cell repertoires in COVID-19. Here immunoSEQ multiplex PCR was the method, and the copy in TCRdb shows in-frame clones only, minus some. The sample has almost 350,000 clones; roughly 87% are singletons. Sequenced input: peripheral blood. The receptors derive from a woman aged 55-70 years with COVID-19, enrolled during active disease. Both conserved end residues are part of each CDR3. D genes are given only for firm matches. Part of the rows lack a size; the others show once, few, many or a class for expanded clones.

J: TRBJ1-1
D: TRBD1
size: few
V: TRBV7-3
CDR3: CASSLTAGGNTEAFF
DNA: TGTGCCAGCAGCTTAACCGCAGGGGGGAACACTGAAGCTTTCTTT

J: TRBJ1-4
D: TRBD1
size: NA
V: TRBV19
CDR3: CASTLQGAREKLFF
DNA: TGTGCCAGTACCTTACAGGGGGCGCGTGAAAAACTGTTTTTT

J: TRBJ2-7
D: TRBD1
size: NA
V: TRBV6-4
CDR3: CASSVGTGFYEQYF
DNA: TGTGCCAGCAGTGTCGGGACAGGTTTTTACGAGCAGTACTTC

J: TRBJ1-2
D: NA
size: NA
V: TRBV3-1/TRBV3-2
CDR3: CASSQDARLTGGYTF
DNA: TGTGCCAGCAGCCAAGACGCCCGCCTTACGGGTGGCTACACCTTC

J: TRBJ1-1
D: NA
size: once
V: TRBV28
CDR3: CASSLGVKGVGMNTEAFF
DNA: TGTGCCAGCAGCCTTGGGGTGAAGGGGGTAGGAATGAACACTGAAGCTTTCTTT

J: TRBJ1-4
D: TRBD1
size: NA
V: TRBV9
CDR3: CASSATGRGEKLFF
DNA: TGTGCCAGCAGCGCGACAGGGCGAGGCGAAAAACTGTTTTTT

J: TRBJ2-1
D: NA
size: NA
V: TRBV4-2
CDR3: CASSASGSSYNEQFF
DNA: TGTGCCAGCAGTGCCAGCGGGTCCTCCTACAATGAGCAGTTCTTC

J: TRBJ1-1
D: NA
size: NA
V: TRBV5-1
CDR3: CASSPREAGGTEAFF
DNA: TGCGCCAGCAGCCCTCGGGAAGCGGGGGGCACTGAAGCTTTCTTT

J: TRBJ2-1
D: NA
size: NA
V: TRBV6-5
CDR3: CASSLSGSTYNEQFF
DNA: TGTGCCAGCAGCTTAAGCGGGTCTACCTACAATGAGCAGTTCTTC

J: TRBJ1-5
D: TRBD1
size: NA
V: TRBV5-8
CDR3: CASSTTGRSNQPQHF
DNA: TGTGCCAGCAGCACGACAGGGCGTAGCAATCAGCCCCAGCATTTT

J: TRBJ2-2
D: NA
size: NA
V: TRBV21-1
CDR3: CATNPGGANTGELFF
DNA: TGTGCCACCAACCCGGGCGGGGCGAACACCGGGGAGCTGTTTTTT

J: TRBJ1-5
D: NA
size: NA
V: TRBV7-9
CDR3: CASSLAGGQQPQHF
DNA: TGTGCCAGCAGCTTAGCTGGGGGCCAACAGCCCCAGCATTTT

J: TRBJ2-5
D: TRBD2
size: NA
V: TRBV27
CDR3: CASGGTSGEETQYF
DNA: TGTGCCAGCGGGGGGACTAGCGGGGAAGAGACCCAGTACTTC

J: TRBJ2-7
D: NA
size: once
V: TRBV5-1
CDR3: CASSSLGGSYEQYF
DNA: TGCGCCAGCAGCTCCCTCGGGGGCTCCTACGAGCAGTACTTC

J: TRBJ2-1
D: TRBD2
size: NA
V: TRBV13
CDR3: CASSRSGTSNEQFF
DNA: TGTGCCAGCAGCCGATCCGGGACTAGTAATGAGCAGTTCTTC

J: TRBJ1-6
D: TRBD1
size: NA
V: TRBV6-5
CDR3: CASRDRDNSPLHF
DNA: TGTGCCAGCAGGGACAGGGACAATTCACCCCTCCACTTT

J: TRBJ2-1
D: TRBD2
size: NA
V: TRBV29-1
CDR3: CTTGASGGYNEQFF
DNA: TGCACCACGGGGGCTAGCGGGGGATACAATGAGCAGTTCTTC

J: TRBJ1-4
D: NA
size: NA
V: TRBV18
CDR3: CASSPTRQSTNEKLFF
DNA: TGTGCCAGCTCCCCTACCCGACAGTCAACTAATGAAAAACTGTTTTTT

J: TRBJ2-7
D: TRBD2
size: once
V: TRBV5-1
CDR3: CASSLLAGYHEQYF
DNA: TGCGCCAGCAGCCTTCTAGCGGGATACCACGAGCAGTACTTC

J: TRBJ1-1
D: TRBD1
size: once
V: TRBV5-1
CDR3: CASSSDRVGTEAFF
DNA: TGCGCCAGCAGCTCCGACAGGGTGGGAACTGAAGCTTTCTTT

J: TRBJ1-5
D: TRBD1
size: few
V: TRBV7-3
CDR3: CASSGQGNQPQHF
DNA: TGTGCCAGCAGCGGACAGGGAAATCAGCCCCAGCATTTT

J: TRBJ2-5
D: TRBD2
size: NA
V: TRBV5-1
CDR3: CASSPRLAGDQETQYF
DNA: TGCGCCAGCAGCCCCCGACTAGCGGGGGATCAAGAGACCCAGTACTTC

J: TRBJ1-1
D: TRBD1
size: NA
V: TRBV12-3/TRBV12-4
CDR3: CASSPQGGTEAFF
DNA: TGTGCCAGCAGTCCGCAGGGGGGCACTGAAGCTTTCTTT

J: TRBJ2-3
D: TRBD2
size: NA
V: TRBV28
CDR3: CASSPNLRLAAGPDTQYF
DNA: TGTGCCAGCAGCCCCAACCTCCGGCTAGCGGCTGGGCCGGATACGCAGTATTTT

J: TRBJ1-1
D: NA
size: NA
V: TRBV19
CDR3: CASSLAWGRTEAFF
DNA: TGTGCCAGTAGTCTCGCCTGGGGGCGAACTGAAGCTTTCTTT

J: TRBJ2-7
D: NA
size: NA
V: TRBV3-1/TRBV3-2
CDR3: CASSPRQYAYEQYF
DNA: TGTGCCAGCAGCCCTCGACAGTATGCCTACGAGCAGTACTTC

J: TRBJ2-7
D: TRBD2
size: NA
V: TRBV5-1
CDR3: CASSPTSSSSYEQYF
DNA: TGCGCCAGCAGCCCGACTAGCTCCTCATCCTACGAGCAGTACTTC

J: TRBJ2-7
D: NA
size: NA
V: TRBV27
CDR3: CASSLNRVSDEQYF
DNA: TGTGCCAGCAGTTTGAACAGGGTGAGCGACGAGCAGTACTTC

J: TRBJ2-5
D: TRBD2
size: NA
V: TRBV7-9
CDR3: CASSPRAGGMQETQYF
DNA: TGTGCCAGCAGCCCCCGAGCGGGGGGGATGCAAGAGACCCAGTACTTC

J: TRBJ2-5
D: NA
size: NA
V: TRBV5-1
CDR3: CASSPNLRGGARETQYF
DNA: TGCGCCAGCAGCCCTAATTTGAGGGGGGGGGCCCGAGAGACCCAGTACTTC

J: TRBJ2-3
D: TRBD1
size: NA
V: TRBV7-8
CDR3: CASSLEGADFSTDTQYF
DNA: TGTGCCAGCAGCTTAGAGGGGGCGGATTTTAGCACAGATACGCAGTATTTT

J: TRBJ2-7
D: NA
size: NA
V: TRBV9
CDR3: CASSVDPGLSYEQYF
DNA: TGTGCCAGCAGCGTAGATCCCGGTTTATCCTACGAGCAGTACTTC

J: TRBJ1-4
D: NA
size: NA
V: TRBV19
CDR3: CASSTSTPENEKLFF
DNA: TGTGCCAGTAGTACCTCGACTCCGGAGAATGAAAAACTGTTTTTT

J: TRBJ1-2
D: NA
size: NA
V: TRBV19
CDR3: CASTGSNYGYTF
DNA: TGTGCCAGTACAGGCAGTAACTATGGCTACACCTTC

J: TRBJ2-3
D: NA
size: NA
V: TRBV29-1
CDR3: CSVDAQGGTDTQYF
DNA: TGCAGCGTTGATGCACAGGGTGGGACAGATACGCAGTATTTT

J: TRBJ1-1
D: NA
size: NA
V: TRBV19
CDR3: CASRQGLSEAFF
DNA: TGTGCCAGTAGACAGGGCCTATCTGAAGCTTTCTTT

J: TRBJ2-1
D: TRBD1
size: NA
V: TRBV5-8
CDR3: CASRNDREDHNEQFF
DNA: TGTGCCAGCAGAAATGACAGGGAAGACCACAATGAGCAGTTCTTC

J: TRBJ2-7
D: TRBD1
size: NA
V: TRBV5-6
CDR3: CASSLTGTGLREQYF
DNA: TGTGCCAGCAGCTTAACGGGGACAGGGCTCAGAGAGCAGTACTTC

J: TRBJ2-5
D: TRBD2
size: NA
V: TRBV18
CDR3: CASSPQRGAQETQYF
DNA: TGTGCCAGCTCACCACAGCGGGGGGCTCAAGAGACCCAGTACTTC

J: TRBJ2-5
D: TRBD1
size: NA
V: TRBV24-1
CDR3: CATIPLGRQGRTSDPTKETQYF
DNA: TGTGCCACCATTCCTCTGGGGCGACAGGGCCGGACCTCCGACCCAACGAAAGAGACCCAGTACTTC

J: TRBJ1-6
D: NA
size: NA
V: TRBV7-6
CDR3: CASSLEAGENSPLHF
DNA: TGTGCCAGCAGCTTAGAGGCCGGGGAGAATTCACCCCTCCACTTT

J: TRBJ2-7
D: TRBD1
size: NA
V: TRBV5-8
CDR3: CASSFRRTGGSEQYF
DNA: TGTGCCAGCAGCTTTCGGAGGACAGGGGGGAGCGAGCAGTACTTC

J: TRBJ2-2
D: NA
size: NA
V: TRBV5-1
CDR3: CASSLPLHTGELFF
DNA: TGCGCCAGCAGCTTGCCTCTCCACACCGGGGAGCTGTTTTTT

J: TRBJ1-2
D: NA
size: NA
V: TRBV14
CDR3: CASSQAGLYGYTF
DNA: TGTGCCAGCAGCCAAGCGGGACTTTATGGCTACACCTTC

J: TRBJ1-6
D: NA
size: few
V: TRBV18
CDR3: CASSSLPSDSPLHF
DNA: TGTGCCAGCTCATCCCTCCCTTCGGATTCACCCCTCCACTTT

J: TRBJ2-2
D: TRBD1
size: NA
V: TRBV7-3
CDR3: CASSLQGVGTGELFF
DNA: TGTGCCAGCAGCCTACAGGGGGTAGGCACCGGGGAGCTGTTTTTT

J: TRBJ1-2
D: TRBD1
size: NA
V: TRBV18
CDR3: CASSRDRDGYTF
DNA: TGTGCCAGCTCACGGGACAGGGATGGCTACACCTTC

J: TRBJ2-2
D: NA
size: few
V: TRBV2
CDR3: CARGQVGGSGELFF
DNA: TGTGCCAGAGGACAGGTCGGAGGGAGCGGGGAGCTGTTTTTT

J: TRBJ2-7
D: NA
size: NA
V: TRBV18
CDR3: CASSPLDSSYEQYF
DNA: TGTGCCAGCTCACCTTTGGACTCCTCCTACGAGCAGTACTTC

J: TRBJ1-5
D: NA
size: NA
V: TRBV18
CDR3: CASSPTGNSNQPQHF
DNA: TGTGCCAGCTCACCAACAGGTAATAGCAATCAGCCCCAGCATTTT

J: TRBJ1-1
D: NA
size: NA
V: TRBV29-1
CDR3: CSVNEGPNTEAFF
DNA: TGCAGCGTTAATGAGGGTCCGAACACTGAAGCTTTCTTT

J: TRBJ2-2
D: NA
size: once
V: TRBV2
CDR3: CASSETRPNTGELFF
DNA: TGTGCCAGCAGTGAGACTCGGCCGAACACCGGGGAGCTGTTTTTT